Listed here are 4 T cell receptor beta chains from one sample, sequenced in a study of PD-L1 blockade in urothelial cancer (dated by TCRdb to 2016 to 2017). Library preparation used the immunoSEQ multiplex PCR assay. Imported from immuneACCESS, the table was reduced by TCRdb to in-frame sequences with V and J called. These copies leave out some clones; in studies compared against another copy, an unresolved V gene accounts for under half, and the cause of the remainder is not known. The sample table holds some 40,000 clones, of which under 90% were seen once. The leading ten clones occupy roughly a sixth of the sample. Sequences were derived from PBMCs, sampled around atezolizumab (anti-PD-L1) treatment. The receptors were sampled from a man in his sixties with urothelial cancer.

The chain is built from TRBV5-8 and TRBJ2-7, with 9 positions matching TRBD1. Germline loops: CDR1 SGHTS, CDR2 YDEGEE. There are 16 residues in the CDR3. Trimming cost V 2 bases and J 0 bases; bases outside gene matches: 6. The CDR3 region is CASSLYGTGSSYEQYF. DNA for the CDR3: TGTGCCAGCAGCTTATACGGGACAGGGAGCTCCTACGAGCAGTACTTC.

This clone was seen only once. In nucleotides, the CDR3 is TGTGCCACCAGCAGCCAACAGGGGCGGGATGGCTACACCTTC. Translated, it gives CATSSQQGRDGYTF. This chain links TRBV15 with TRBJ1-2; 7 positions match TRBD1. Per germline, CDR1 LNHNV and CDR2 YYDKDF (reference sequence). There are 14 residues in the CDR3. The V segment lost 3 bases and the J segment 6 bases; nucleotides outside the gene matches: 7.

The chain combines TRBV6-5 with TRBJ2-1, with a tentative D call TRBD2 (6 bases). V was shortened by 6 bases and J by 7 bases, with 19 bases between the two germline ends. Germline assignment: CDR1 MNHEY and CDR2 SVGAGI. This CDR3 spans 15 amino acids. The CDR3, as DNA: TGTGCCAGCAGCCGCGGGGACGGAAATCGGAATGAGCAGTTCTTC. Encoded protein: CASSRGDGNRNEQFF.

The genes are TRBV15 and TRBJ2-1; D unresolved. Germline V gene sequence: CDR1 LNHNV, CDR2 YYDKDF (reference sequence). The length of the CDR3 is 14 residues. V lost 3 bases, J lost 7 bases, and 13 bases lay in between. In nucleotides, the CDR3 is TGTGCCACCAGCAGGACACCCGAAAGGAATGAGCAGTTCTTC. Protein sequence: CATSRTPERNEQFF.